This T cell receptor (beta chain) originates from a study of early T cells in non-severe SARS-CoV-2 infection. The study's findings and limits: Anti-spike CD8 specificities were favored by VDJdb matching, whose results missed private and CD4 specificities.

As for this clonotype: Its antigen is not known.

The CDR3 spans 15 residues. V was cut by 1 base and J by 4 bases, with 13 bases left in between. Molecules of cDNA were individually given unique molecular identifiers that were attached to them. MiXCR, applied by TCRdb to the 5' RACE reads, yields one record per CDR3 protein. Among more than 65,000 distinct CDR3 sequences listed, approximately 13% were seen once. Sequenced sample: whole blood. This sequence originates from an adult who was a healthcare worker with PCR-confirmed SARS-CoV-2 infection or an uninfected control (not recorded which). This chain joins TRBV12-3 or TRBV12-4 and TRBJ2-5, with D perhaps matching TRBD2 (5 bases). The CDR3 DNA reads as TGTGCCAGCAGTTTAGTCGGGGTTGAAGGAGAGACCCAGTACTTC. Its translation: CASSLVGVEGETQYF.